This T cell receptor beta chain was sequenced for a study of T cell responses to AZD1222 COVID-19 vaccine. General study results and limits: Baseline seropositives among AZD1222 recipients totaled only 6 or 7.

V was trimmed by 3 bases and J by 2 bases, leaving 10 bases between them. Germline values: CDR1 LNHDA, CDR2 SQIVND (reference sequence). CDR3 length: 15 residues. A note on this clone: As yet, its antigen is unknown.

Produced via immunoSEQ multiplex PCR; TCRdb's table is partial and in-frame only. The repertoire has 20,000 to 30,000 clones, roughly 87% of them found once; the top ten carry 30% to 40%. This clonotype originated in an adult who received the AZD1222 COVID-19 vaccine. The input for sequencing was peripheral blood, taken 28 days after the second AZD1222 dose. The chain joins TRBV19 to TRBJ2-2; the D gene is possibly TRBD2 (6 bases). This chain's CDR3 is CASSIYGGNTGELFF. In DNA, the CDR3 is TGTGCCAGTAGTATTTACGGGGGTAACACCGGGGAGCTGTTTTTT.